This TCR beta chain was sequenced in a study of preoperative IRX-2 immunotherapy in early breast cancer. The protocol was immunoSEQ multiplex PCR, while the TCRdb copy is restricted to in-frame clones and leaves out a portion. The repertoire holds roughly 27,000 clones, with approximately 72% as singletons. Treatment denoted: preoperative locoregional IRX-2 cytokine immunotherapy. This phase Ib study tested locoregional IRX-2 cytokine immunotherapy given before surgery. The input for sequencing was lymph node tissue, taken after IRX-2 immunotherapy. This receptor was obtained from a human donor with breast cancer.

The CDR3 spells CASRVAPGSYEQYF. The CDR3 bases are TGTGCCAGCAGGGTAGCCCCTGGCTCCTACGAGCAGTACTTC. The chain joins TRBV11-3 to TRBJ2-7, with D hard to call. From germline, CDR1 is SGHNT and CDR2 YENEEA. The CDR3 contains 14 residues. V shed 6 bases and J shed 0 bases, with 12 bases lying between them.